This T cell receptor (beta chain) was sequenced during a study of cytomegalovirus exposure and HLA in healthy donors. Germline V gene sequence: CDR1 SGHDT, CDR2 YYEEEE. V gave up 6 bases and J gave up 1 base, with 8 bases separating them. The CDR3 runs to 13 residues. PCR involved 60 Vbeta and 13 Jbeta primers. The method was immunoSEQ multiplex PCR; TCRdb's version includes in-frame clones alone and lacks a portion of them. The repertoire holds roughly 110,000 clones, about two thirds seen once, with 0.79% in the top ten. Study-wide results and limits: For most TCR sequences rarity was the rule, although some public TCRs occurred in many donors. Investigators reported more than 150 TCR beta chains as tied to cytomegalovirus. No immune exposure information besides CMV serostatus was available.

With respect to this clone: Antigen unknown.

This chain uses TRBV5-6 with TRBJ1-3; D not resolved. The clonotype was recovered from a boy between 5 and 17 years old in good health and CMV-seronegative. The sequenced material came from PBMCs. The CDR3 is CASTDMSGNTIYF. The CDR3 coding sequence is TGTGCCAGCACCGACATGTCTGGAAACACCATATATTTT.